The sequence of this T cell receptor (beta chain) was determined in a study of T cells in Graves' hyperthyroidism and ophthalmopathy. This clonotype was counted ten times or more. This CDR3 spans 14 amino acids. The germline V and J ends were trimmed by 7 bases and 8 bases, with 20 bases remaining between them. RNA transcripts yielded amplified TCR beta CDR3 regions. The HTBI set primed first-round TCR CDR3 RT-PCR. TCRdb itself ran the multiplex PCR reads through MiXCR, one entry per CDR3 protein. The sample records 550,000 to 850,000 distinct CDR3 sequences, around a sixth being singletons. The chain joins TRBV12-3 or TRBV12-4 to TRBJ1-2, with TRBD1 as a possible D gene (6 bases). Sequenced input: blood. The sequence came from a woman aged 50 to 60 with Graves' hyperthyroidism that later progressed to Graves' ophthalmopathy. CDR3 sequence: CASTKGERGFGYTF. CDR3 coding DNA: TGTGCCAGCACCAAGGGGGAGAGGGGCTTCGGCTACACCTTC.